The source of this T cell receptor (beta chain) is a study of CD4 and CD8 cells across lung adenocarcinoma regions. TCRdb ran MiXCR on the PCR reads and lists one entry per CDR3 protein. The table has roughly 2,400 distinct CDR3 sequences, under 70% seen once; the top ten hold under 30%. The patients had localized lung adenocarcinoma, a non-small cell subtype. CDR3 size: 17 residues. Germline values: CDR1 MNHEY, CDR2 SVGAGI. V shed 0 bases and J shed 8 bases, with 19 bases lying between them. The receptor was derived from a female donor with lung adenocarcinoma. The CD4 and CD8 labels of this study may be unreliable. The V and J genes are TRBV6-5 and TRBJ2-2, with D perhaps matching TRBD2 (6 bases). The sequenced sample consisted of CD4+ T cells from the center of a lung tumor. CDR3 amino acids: CASSYSGTLGGTGELFF. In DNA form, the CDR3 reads TGTGCCAGCAGTTACTCGGGAACATTAGGAGGGACTGGGGAGCTGTTTTTT.